This is a list of T cell receptor beta chains from one sample in a study of blood T cells in healthy people across ages. TCRdb called the 5' RACE reads again in MiXCR, with one record for every CDR3 protein. Of roughly 790,000 distinct CDR3 sequences detected, around 46% appear once; the ten largest clones hold 20% to 25%. Sequenced input: blood. These receptor sequences come from an older woman in good health. The conserved cysteine and the conserved F or W are not part of the CDR3 here.

J gene: TRBJ2-3; V gene: TRBV20-1; CDR3 protein: SASPGQGFTDTQY
J gene: TRBJ1-2; V gene: TRBV4-2; CDR3 protein: ASSQIRVEEGYT
J gene: TRBJ1-1; V gene: TRBV2; CDR3 protein: ASRKGQHMNTEAF
J gene: TRBJ1-1; V gene: TRBV10-3; CDR3 protein: AISPGANTEAF
J gene: TRBJ1-1; V gene: TRBV6-6; CDR3 protein: ASSWEGGLNTEAF
J gene: TRBJ1-6; V gene: TRBV5-1; CDR3 protein: ASSSEEGRSPLH
J gene: TRBJ2-3; V gene: TRBV28; CDR3 protein: ASSFSGQGYTDTQY
J gene: TRBJ2-5; V gene: TRBV14; CDR3 protein: ASSQDREY
J gene: TRBJ2-1; V gene: TRBV27; CDR3 protein: ASSFRGFGDPYNEQF
J gene: TRBJ2-3; V gene: TRBV13; CDR3 protein: ASSFTNGLADYTDTQY
J gene: TRBJ2-7; V gene: TRBV12-3/TRBV12-4; CDR3 protein: ASSPHPGGGSSYEQY
J gene: TRBJ1-6; V gene: TRBV7-2; CDR3 protein: ASSFRDSPLH
J gene: TRBJ1-1; V gene: TRBV9; CDR3 protein: ASSMDTRTEAF
J gene: TRBJ1-1; V gene: TRBV27; CDR3 protein: ASSLSHLTAEAF
J gene: TRBJ2-1; V gene: TRBV7-8; CDR3 protein: ASSPRREGPSYNEQF
J gene: TRBJ1-1; V gene: TRBV10-3; CDR3 protein: AIREGGAMNTEAF
J gene: TRBJ1-1; V gene: TRBV3-1; CDR3 protein: ASSGGGPEAF
J gene: TRBJ1-1; V gene: TRBV12-3/TRBV12-4; CDR3 protein: ASSFSPLNTEAF
J gene: TRBJ2-7; V gene: TRBV9; CDR3 protein: ASSALAGTGEQY
J gene: TRBJ2-7; V gene: TRBV12-3/TRBV12-4; CDR3 protein: AIVQAGGSYEQY
J gene: TRBJ2-1; V gene: TRBV20-1; CDR3 protein: SARDSRGPSNNEQF
J gene: TRBJ2-3; V gene: TRBV27; CDR3 protein: ATAPGAGTDTQY
J gene: TRBJ2-7; V gene: TRBV4-1; CDR3 protein: ASSQATSGISYEQY
J gene: TRBJ2-5; V gene: TRBV6-5; CDR3 protein: ASSYSGVGETQY
J gene: TRBJ2-1; V gene: TRBV7-3; CDR3 protein: ASSNGANRAEQF
J gene: TRBJ1-1; V gene: TRBV5-1; CDR3 protein: ASSWTGTGTEAF
J gene: TRBJ2-1; V gene: TRBV9; CDR3 protein: ASSVDTASSYNEQF